This T cell receptor (beta chain) emerged from a study of neurological immune-mediated disorders. Germline loops: CDR1 SGHAT, CDR2 FQDESV (reference sequence). V was pared by 4 bases and J by 4 bases, with 13 bases between. This CDR3 is 14 amino acids long. This clonotype occurred a few times. Unsorted libraries were generated from 2 million PBMCs held at -80 degrees C. Each TCR transcript was tagged with a 10-nucleotide random UMI during 5'RACE. One entry per CDR3 protein results from TCRdb running MiXCR on the 5' RACE reads. This repertoire shows tens of thousands of distinct CDR3 sequences, over 15% found once; its top ten account for roughly 14%.

This sequence joins TRBV11-1 and TRBJ1-1; D gene unclear. The sequenced sample consisted of PBMCs. The TCR was taken from a woman in her thirties or forties in good health. CDR3 bases: TGTGCCAGCAGCTCGATGTGGGCCCTCACTGAAGCTTTCTTT. Translation: CASSSMWALTEAFF.